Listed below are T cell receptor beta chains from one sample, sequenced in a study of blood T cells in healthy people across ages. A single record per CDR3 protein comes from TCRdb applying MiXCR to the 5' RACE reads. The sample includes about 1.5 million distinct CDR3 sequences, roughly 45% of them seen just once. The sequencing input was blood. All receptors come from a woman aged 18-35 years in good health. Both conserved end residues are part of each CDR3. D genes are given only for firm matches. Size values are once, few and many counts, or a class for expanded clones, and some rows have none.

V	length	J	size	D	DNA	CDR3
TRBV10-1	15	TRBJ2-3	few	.	TGCGCCAGCAGTGAGTCCAGGGGGGGCTTGTCTACGCAGTATTTT	CASSESRGGLSTQYF
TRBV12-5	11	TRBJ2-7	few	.	TGTGCTAGTGGTTCCGACCTCGAGCAGTACTTC	CASGSDLEQYF
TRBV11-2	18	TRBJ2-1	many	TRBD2	TGTGCCAGCAGCTCGGGACTAGCGGGAGGGTCCTCCTACAATGAGCAGTTCTTC	CASSSGLAGGSSYNEQFF
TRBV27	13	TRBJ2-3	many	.	TGTGCCAGCAGCTTAATTAGAGCAGATACGCAGTATTTT	CASSLIRADTQYF
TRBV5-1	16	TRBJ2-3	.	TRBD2	TGCGCCAGCAGCGTTGCTAGCGGGGGACACACAGATACGCAGTATTTT	CASSVASGGHTDTQYF
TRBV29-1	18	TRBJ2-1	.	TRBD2	TGCGGCGTTGAAGATCAAGCGGGAGGCGTCCTCTCCTACAATGAGCAGTTCTTC	CGVEDQAGGVLSYNEQFF
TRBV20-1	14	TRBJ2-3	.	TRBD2	TGCAGTGCCACCGTAGCGGGGGCCACAGATACGCAGTATTTT	CSATVAGATDTQYF
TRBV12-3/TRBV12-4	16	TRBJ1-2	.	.	TGTGCCAGCAGTCCCAGGCCCCAGGTATACGGGGGTGGCTACACCTTC	CASSPRPQVYGGGYTF
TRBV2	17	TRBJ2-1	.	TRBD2	TGTGCCAGCAGTGAAACCTCACTAGCGGGGGGGTACAATGAGCAGTTCTTC	CASSETSLAGGYNEQFF
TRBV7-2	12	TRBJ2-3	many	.	TGTGCCAGCAGCGCAGGAGGGGGTCGACAGTATTTT	CASSAGGGRQYF
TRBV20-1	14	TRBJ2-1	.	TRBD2	TGCAGTGCTAGCCAGGCGGGAGTGGATGAGGAGCAGTTCTTC	CSASQAGVDEEQFF
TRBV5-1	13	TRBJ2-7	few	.	TGCGCCAGCAGCTTGTCAGGGAGCAACGAGCAGTACTTC	CASSLSGSNEQYF
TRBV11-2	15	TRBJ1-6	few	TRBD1	TGTGCCAGCAGTCCCATAACAGGGGTTAATTCACCCCTCCACTTT	CASSPITGVNSPLHF